This T cell receptor beta chain was recorded in a study of long-term antiretroviral therapy in people with HIV. About this clone: Its antigen is not known.

Study findings and constraints: Viral resistance, ART adherence and therapy changes all lacked available data. The study found narrower CDR3 length ranges in HIV repertoires than in controls.

It was version v3.0 of the immunoSEQ assay that was run at survey level. Clones were read by immunoSEQ multiplex PCR, and TCRdb kept only the in-frame ones, dropping some. The table lists 20,000 to 25,000 clones, roughly four fifths of them singletons. The germline CDR1 and CDR2 sequences are GTSNPN and SVGIG (reference sequence). The CDR3 has 13 amino acids. With 2 bases clipped from V and 13 bases from J, the junction kept 12 bases outside the gene matches. The chain has TRBV30 and TRBJ1-1, with 8 bases aligning to TRBD1. The sequence came from a woman aged 40 to 55 with HIV. The sequences come from unsorted PBMCs, collected less than 1.8 years before starting antiretroviral therapy. The CDR3 is CAWSSQGAQLGFF. The CDR3 coding sequence is TGTGCCTGGAGTTCTCAGGGGGCGCAGTTAGGTTTCTTT.